This T cell receptor (beta chain) was recorded in a study of blood T cell repertoires in COVID-19. Germline V gives CDR1 SEHNR, CDR2 FQNEAQ (reference sequence). The V gene lost 5 bases and the J gene lost 3 bases, with 5 bases spanning the gap. This CDR3 region has 12 residues. This table comes from immunoSEQ multiplex PCR, and its TCRdb copy is limited to in-frame clones, with some not included. The sample records approximately 35,000 clones, approximately 82% being singletons. J is TRBJ2-1 and V is TRBV7-9, with TRBD2 as a possible D gene (5 bases). The source is a human donor in a cohort sampled during active COVID-19. The specimen was peripheral blood. The CDR3 DNA is TGTGCCAGCAGCCGGGACTACAATGAGCAGTTCTTC. It encodes CASSRDYNEQFF.